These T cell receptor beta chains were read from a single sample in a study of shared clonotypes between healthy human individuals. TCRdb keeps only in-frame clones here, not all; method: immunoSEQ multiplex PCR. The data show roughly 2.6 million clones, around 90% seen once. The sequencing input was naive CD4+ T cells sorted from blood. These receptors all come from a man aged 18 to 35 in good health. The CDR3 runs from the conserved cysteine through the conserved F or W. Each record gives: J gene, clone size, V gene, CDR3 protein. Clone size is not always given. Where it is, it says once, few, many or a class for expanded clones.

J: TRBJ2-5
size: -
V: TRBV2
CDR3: CASSEGRAGGQETQYF

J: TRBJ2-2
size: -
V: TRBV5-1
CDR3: CASSLLAGGNTGELFF

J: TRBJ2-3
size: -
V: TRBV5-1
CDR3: CASSALTSGRAADTQYF

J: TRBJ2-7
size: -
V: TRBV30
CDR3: CALNPGQGGFEQYF

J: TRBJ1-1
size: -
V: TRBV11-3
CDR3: CASSPGQGAEAFF

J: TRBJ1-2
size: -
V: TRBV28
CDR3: CASSPPGYGYTF

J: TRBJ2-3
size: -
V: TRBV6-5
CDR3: CASTRGPTDTQYF

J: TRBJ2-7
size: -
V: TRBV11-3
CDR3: CASSLDRDDEQYF

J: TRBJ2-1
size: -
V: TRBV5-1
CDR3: CASSPESNEQFF

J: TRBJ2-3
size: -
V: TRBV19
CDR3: CASSSSGTWPDTQYF

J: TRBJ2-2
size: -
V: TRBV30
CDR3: CAWKKRSNTGELFF

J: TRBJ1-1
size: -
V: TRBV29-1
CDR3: CSVVGGMNTEAFF

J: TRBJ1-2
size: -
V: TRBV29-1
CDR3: CSVTGETGYTF

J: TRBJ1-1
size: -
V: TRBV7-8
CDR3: CASSPRANTEAFF

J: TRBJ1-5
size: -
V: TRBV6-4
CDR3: CASSDRLNQPQHF

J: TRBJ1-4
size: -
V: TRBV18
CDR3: CASSPIAVNEKLFF

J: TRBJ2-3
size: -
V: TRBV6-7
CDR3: CASSYTVAGGPADTQYF

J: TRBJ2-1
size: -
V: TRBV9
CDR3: CASSMGVIDNEQFF

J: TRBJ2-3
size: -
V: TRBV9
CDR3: CASSQGAGSTDTQYF

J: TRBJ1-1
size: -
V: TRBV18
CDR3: CASSQVGKDTEAFF

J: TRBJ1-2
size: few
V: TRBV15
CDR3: CATSREYTLNYGYTF

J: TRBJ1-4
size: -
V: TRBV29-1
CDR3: CSVVSQGYEKLFF

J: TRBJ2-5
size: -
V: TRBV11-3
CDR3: CASSPTGGEQETQYF

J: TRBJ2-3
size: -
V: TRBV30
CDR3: CAWSVFRGTFSSTDTQYF

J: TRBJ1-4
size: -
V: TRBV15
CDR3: CATSRVQATNEKLFF

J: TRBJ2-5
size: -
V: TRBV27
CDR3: CASTPDVGGRPKTQYF

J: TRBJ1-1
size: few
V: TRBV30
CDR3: CAWSTGANTEAFF

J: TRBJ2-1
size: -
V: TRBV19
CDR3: CASSRLAGGRYNEQFF

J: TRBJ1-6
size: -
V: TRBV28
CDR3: CASSVEPKTGQNNSPLHF

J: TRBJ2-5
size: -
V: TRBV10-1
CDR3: CASSAGTAQETQYF

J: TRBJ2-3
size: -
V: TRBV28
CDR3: CASNNPSGGSTDTQYF

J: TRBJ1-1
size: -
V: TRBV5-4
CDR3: CASSEDSGTEAFF

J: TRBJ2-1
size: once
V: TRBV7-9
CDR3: CASSFYSSSYNEQFF

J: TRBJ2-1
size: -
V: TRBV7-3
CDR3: CASSQGTGNEQFF